This T cell receptor beta chain is drawn from a study of T cell responses to AZD1222 COVID-19 vaccine. Using immunoSEQ multiplex PCR, the repertoire was profiled, and TCRdb retains in-frame clones only, with some absent. The top ten hold 25% of the sample, which has tens of thousands of clones, 70% to 90% seen once. CDR3 length: 13 residues. Germline V gives CDR1 MGHDK, CDR2 SYGVNS. Trimming removed 5 bases from V and 3 bases from J; junction bases left unmatched: 4. This sequence was found in an adult who received the AZD1222 COVID-19 vaccine. The chain recombines TRBV25-1 with TRBJ2-7; 7 bases are a match to TRBD1. Sequenced here: peripheral blood, sampled 28 days after the second AZD1222 dose. The CDR3 loop reads CASSRTGHYEQYF. The CDR3 DNA follows: TGTGCCAGCAGTAGGACAGGCCACTACGAGCAGTACTTC.